The 22 T cell receptor beta chains presented below share a single source sample, sequenced in a study of T cell repertoires in cytomegalovirus infection. TCRdb reprocessed the reads with MiXCR, giving one entry per CDR3 protein. This sample has roughly 630,000 distinct CDR3 sequences, with 24% found just once. What was sequenced was CD8+ T cells from PBMCs. Source of these receptors: a human donor in good health (CMV status not recorded). Some clones in this sample may be carry-over from other donors' samples.

In its sample, this clonotype was seen many times. CDR3 in amino acids: CASSLTQNTEAFF. CDR3 DNA: TGTGCCAGCAGCTTGACACAAAACACTGAAGCTTTCTTT. The genes are TRBV7-2 and TRBJ1-1, with D uncertain. This CDR3 has 13 residues. V was cut by 3 bases and J by 2 bases, with 7 bases left in between. From germline, CDR1 is SGHTA and CDR2 FQGNSA.

With respect to this clonotype: Compared with germline, one end of the junction differs, possibly owing to a read error. The chain couples TRBV7-2 to TRBJ2-1; D remains ambiguous. CDR3 length: 14 residues. Germline V gene lookup returns CDR1 SGHTA and CDR2 FQGNSA. CDR3 in amino acids: CSSSLDVQYNEQFF. CDR3 coding DNA: TGTTCCAGCAGCTTAGACGTACAATACAATGAGCAGTTCTTC.

This clonotype was recorded at least ten times. This chain connects TRBV7-2 to TRBJ2-1; D is ambiguous. V shed 2 bases and J shed 0 bases, with 14 bases lying between them. The CDR3 is 17 residues long. Per the germline V gene, CDR1 is SGHTA and CDR2 is FQGNSA. CDR3 DNA sequence: TGTGCCAGCAGCTTAATATGGGCCCCGAGCTCCTACAATGAGCAGTTCTTC. Translated: CASSLIWAPSSYNEQFF.

The table lists this clonotype with a few counts. The chain carries TRBV7-6 and TRBJ1-1; D is unclear. The germline V and J ends were trimmed by 5 bases and 7 bases, with 11 bases remaining between them. From germline, CDR1 is SGHVS and CDR2 FNYEAQ. The CDR3 contains 12 residues. CDR3 bases: TGTGCCAGCAGCCTAACATCCGTTGAAGCTTTCTTT. It is translated as CASSLTSVEAFF.

The V call is TRBV6-6, the J call TRBJ2-5; 9 bases are shared with TRBD1. Germline CDR1 is MNHNY and CDR2 is SVGAGI (reference sequence). Trimming at V came to 5 bases and at J to 1 base, leaving 2 bases not matched to a gene. The CDR3 has 14 residues. CDR3 in amino acids: CASSDRGVQETQYF. The CDR3 DNA is TGTGCCAGCAGTGACAGGGGGGTCCAAGAGACCCAGTACTTC.

This clonotype was seen at least ten times. The V and J genes are TRBV7-2 and TRBJ1-2; TRBD1 is a possible D gene (5 bases). The V and J ends lost 3 bases and 8 bases respectively, with 7 bases between them. The CDR3 extends over 11 amino acids. Germline V gene sequence: CDR1 SGHTA, CDR2 FQGNSA. This chain's CDR3 is CASSLGQGYTF. DNA for the CDR3: TGTGCCAGCAGCTTGGGGCAAGGCTACACCTTC.

In its sample, this clonotype was seen a few times. The rearrangement uses TRBV6-4 and TRBJ2-2; D possibly uses TRBD1 or TRBD2 (5 bases each). The CDR3 covers 14 residues. CDR1 is MRHNA and CDR2 is SNTAGT in the germline V gene. V was clipped by 8 bases and J by 1 base, with 11 bases between them. CDR3 loop: CASAGTVNTGELFF. DNA of the CDR3: TGTGCCAGCGCCGGGACGGTGAACACCGGGGAGCTGTTTTTT.

This clonotype has just a few counts. The V and J genes are TRBV19 and TRBJ2-5; 8 bases map to TRBD1. CDR1 LNHDA and CDR2 SQIVND come from the germline V gene (reference sequence). V dropped 10 bases and J dropped 2; count of bases not matched to a gene: 3. The length of the CDR3 is 12 residues. The CDR3 reads CATGQGQETQYF. Written as DNA, the CDR3 is TGTGCCACCGGACAGGGTCAAGAGACCCAGTACTTC.

V usage is TRBV14 and J usage is TRBJ2-2; no definite D call. From germline, CDR1 is SGHDN and CDR2 FVKESK. The CDR3 covers 17 residues. V gave up 0 bases and J gave up 0 bases, with 11 bases separating them. The CDR3 nucleotides read TGTGCCAGCAGCCAAGATGTCGGTTTCGCGAACACCGGGGAGCTGTTTTTT. The encoded protein is CASSQDVGFANTGELFF.

This sequence joins TRBV7-6 and TRBJ1-6, with TRBD1 identical over 8 bases. The V gene end was trimmed by 1 base and the J gene end by 6 bases; junction bases not matched to a gene: 5. The CDR3 has 16 amino acids. CDR1 and CDR2 from the germline V gene are SGHVS and FNYEAQ. The CDR3 DNA follows: TGTGCCAGCAGCTTAGGCCGGCAGGGGGCTAATTCACCCCTCCACTTT. Its protein is CASSLGRQGANSPLHF.

The CDR3 DNA follows: TGTGCCAGTAGCTTGGGACTAGCGGGGGGGAGTGAGCAGTTCTTC. Encoded protein: CASSLGLAGGSEQFF. The J gene is TRBJ2-1, the V gene TRBV19; 16 positions match TRBD2. The germline CDR1 and CDR2 sequences are LNHDA and SQIVND (reference sequence). Trimming removed 6 bases from V and 9 bases from J; junction bases left unmatched: 5. The length of the CDR3 is 15 residues.

The rearrangement links TRBV20-1 to TRBJ1-1; D possibly corresponds to TRBD1 (5 bases). This CDR3 region has 15 residues. CDR1 and CDR2 (germline): DFQATT, SNEGSKA (reference sequence). The V gene lost 5 bases and the J gene lost 5 bases, with 21 bases spanning the gap. The CDR3: CSAGGYGAADTEAFF. The CDR3 bases are TGCAGTGCTGGAGGGTATGGGGCCGCAGATACTGAAGCTTTCTTT.

The chain employs TRBV6-6 and TRBJ2-7; a possible D gene is TRBD2 (5 bases). V was shortened by 1 base and J by 3 bases, with 13 bases between the two germline ends. The CDR3 loop spans 15 amino acids. Germline V lookup: CDR1 MNHNY, CDR2 SVGAGI (reference sequence). This CDR3 reads CASSYYPGEDYEQYV. CDR3 in DNA: TGTGCCAGCAGTTACTATCCCGGGGAAGACTACGAGCAGTACGTC.

This clonotype came up once. Relative to the germline gene, one junction end is altered; a read error may explain this. This sequence joins TRBV10-3 and TRBJ2-2; 10 bases map to TRBD1. Germline-derived CDR1 and CDR2 are ENHRY and SYGVKD. The CDR3 runs to 16 residues. The CDR3 DNA reads TGTGCCATCAGTGAGTCTGACAGGGGGCCCACCAGGGAGCTGTTTTTT. It codes for CAISESDRGPTRELFF.

The rearrangement joins TRBV29-1 to TRBJ1-3; D unresolved. The V gene lost 4 bases and the J gene lost 3 bases, with 10 bases spanning the gap. The CDR3 is 13 residues long. Per germline, CDR1 SQVTM and CDR2 ANQGSEA. The CDR3 bases are TGCAGCGTTGTGGCAGATTTTGGAAACACCATATATTTT. Translating gives CSVVADFGNTIYF.

V usage is TRBV6-2 or TRBV6-3 and J usage is TRBJ1-5, with D possibly being TRBD1 (6 bases). Germline CDR1 is MNHEY and CDR2 is SVGEGT. The CDR3 is made up of 14 amino acids. The ends were cut back, 3 bases at V and 7 bases at J, with 13 bases in the middle. The CDR3 DNA sequence: TGTGCCAGCAGTTATCCAGGGGTTGTACAGCCCCAGCATTTT. It is translated as CASSYPGVVQPQHF.

The chain employs TRBV6-6 and TRBJ2-5, with TRBD1 as a possible D gene (6 bases). Between the trimmed V and J ends, which lost 5 bases and 1 base, there was a span of 11 bases. The germline V gene encodes CDR1 MNHNY and CDR2 SVGAGI (reference sequence). CDR3 length equals 14 residues. CDR3 sequence (DNA): TGTGCCAGCAGTCACAGGGTACTCCAAGAGACCCAGTACTTC. Protein product: CASSHRVLQETQYF.

Worth noting for this clonotype: The junction departs from the called germline gene at one end, perhaps through a read error. This chain joins TRBV12-3 or TRBV12-4 and TRBJ1-1; D gene uncertain. The CDR3 contains 15 residues. CDR3: CASSFRPNMNIEAFF. CDR3 DNA sequence: TGTGCCAGCAGTTTTAGGCCCAACATGAACATTGAAGCTTTCTTT.

The chain combines TRBV28 with TRBJ2-3; TRBD1 matches 8 bases. Germline V lookup: CDR1 MDHEN, CDR2 SYDVKM. V was pared by 4 bases and J by 4 bases, with 7 bases of the junction left unmatched. CDR3 size: 15 residues. As DNA, the CDR3 is TGTGCCAGCAGTTCCTGGACAGGGCGCTCAGATACGCAGTATTTT. As protein: CASSSWTGRSDTQYF. The variable domain in full, with the rest retrieved from reference TRBV28 and TRBJ2-3, is DVKVTQSSRYLVKRTGEKVFLECVQDMDHENMFWYRQDPGLGLRLIYFSYDVKMKEKGDIPEGYSVSREKKERFSLILESASTNQTSMYLCASSSWTGRSDTQYFGPGTRLTVL.

The CDR3 loop is CSAPSKGSGYGYTF. CDR3 DNA: TGCAGTGCCCCGTCCAAGGGCAGCGGCTATGGCTACACCTTC. J is TRBJ1-2 and V is TRBV20-1; D is ambiguous. V shed 6 bases and J shed 4 bases, with 18 bases lying between them. The germline CDR1 and CDR2 sequences are DFQATT and SNEGSKA (reference sequence). The CDR3 is 14 residues long.

The J gene is TRBJ2-4, the V gene TRBV6-8, with a weak D call TRBD1 (7 bases). CDR1 is MNHGY, CDR2 SAAAGT, per germline. Trimming removed 1 base at V and 9 bases at J, with 16 bases between. The CDR3 consists of 15 residues. DNA of the CDR3: TGTGCCAGCAGTTACTTCAGGGGGGTCAACGGCATTCAGTACTTC. This translates into CASSYFRGVNGIQYF.

The chain combines TRBV2 with TRBJ2-3; 8 bases agree with TRBD1. Germline CDR1 is SNHLY and CDR2 is FYNNEI. The CDR3 runs to 14 residues. The V gene end was trimmed by 6 bases and the J gene end by 6 bases; junction bases not matched to a gene: 8. CDR3 bases: TGTGCCAGCAGGAGCAGGGGGCTATTTGATACGCAGTATTTT. It yields the protein CASRSRGLFDTQYF.